This T cell receptor (beta chain) comes out of a study of blood T cell repertoires in COVID-19. Study-level information: In each case, the material was cDNA or gDNA derived from T cells, B-cell-depleted T cells, or PBMCs.

Data came from immunoSEQ multiplex PCR; TCRdb stores just in-frame clones and leaves some out. The sample lists fewer than 45,000 clones, roughly 90% seen once, with around two fifths in the top ten. The receptor was isolated from a man in his sixties with active or convalescent COVID-19. Input material: peripheral blood.

The DNA of the CDR3 is TGTGCCAGCTCACGCCGACAAGACACTGAAGCTTTCTTT. This codes for CASSRRQDTEAFF. The chain joins TRBV18 to TRBJ1-1; D not certain. Trimming stripped 4 bases from V and 3 bases from J, with 9 bases between. Germline V lookup: CDR1 KGHSH, CDR2 LQKENI. The CDR3 consists of 13 residues.